This TCR beta chain was observed in a study of blood T cell repertoires in COVID-19 (dated by TCRdb to the early 2020s). As for the study more broadly: Samples covering the acute and convalescent phases of COVID-19 were provided by collaborators in the United States, Italy and Spain. Deeply sampled blood TCRbeta repertoires from subjects exposed to, actively infected with, or recovered from COVID-19 were included in the dataset. The material from the prospective study consisted of cDNA or gDNA derived from T cells, B-cell-depleted T cells, or PBMCs. Nearly every sample came with metadata listing a de-identified subject ID, COVID-19 status, age in years and sex. Where available, HLA class I and class II types were taken from metadata supplied by the sample provider and were not determined by assay-based typing. The repertoires were released in a freely available public database meant as a resource for research on the immune response to SARS-CoV-2. Samples were obtained from the ongoing ImmuneRACE study (first 160 participants) and from over 1,000 subjects provided by 6 global collaborators.

CDR1 is given as SGHRS and CDR2 as YFSETQ, both from the germline V gene. Trimming costs V 0 bases and J 3 bases, and their ends lie 6 bases apart. The CDR3, from cysteine to phenylalanine, totals 14 residues. Solely the CDR3 DNA is kept, with 42 bases framed from the first base. About this clone: It lacks a known antigen. One base away there is no much larger clone; base qualities are not given. Other DNA sequences in this specimen translate into the identical CDR3.

TCRbeta CDR3 regions were amplified from genomic DNA by means of the immunoSEQ Assay, a bias-controlled multiplex PCR. In the authors' own workflow: Nucleated cell counts per sample were estimated from amplification of reference gene primers within the assay. To quantify the absolute abundance of each unique TCRbeta CDR3 rearrangement, sequence reads were collapsed and filtered. Productive Simpson clonality was computed per sample as the square root of Simpson's diversity index over productive rearrangements. TCRdb mirrors the immuneACCESS table, restricted to in-frame sequences. Some clones are absent from its copies; in checked studies, under half trace to an unresolved V gene, and the reason for the others is unknown. V and J calls and clone size are given by that table; D and trimming were obtained from the DNA. This sample has roughly 60,000 clones in its table, and 75% to 80% of those were observed once. 25% of the sample lies in the top ten.

The full study reports these points: The quantity of clinical and demographic metadata differed by source and by participant and was supplied without curation.

Collaborating institutions collected whole blood in K2EDTA tubes following their own protocols. For TCRbeta analysis, collaborators shipped samples in one of three forms: frozen whole blood, isolated PBMCs, or DNA extracted from either of those sample types. The chain employs TRBV5-1 and TRBJ1-4; no D gene call is confident. Sequences were obtained from peripheral blood. The TCR sequence derives from a human donor in a cohort sampled during active COVID-19. The CDR3 protein sequence reads: CASSLGASNEKLFF. The DNA sequence is TGCGCCAGCAGCTTGGGGGCCTCTAATGAAAAACTGTTTTTT.